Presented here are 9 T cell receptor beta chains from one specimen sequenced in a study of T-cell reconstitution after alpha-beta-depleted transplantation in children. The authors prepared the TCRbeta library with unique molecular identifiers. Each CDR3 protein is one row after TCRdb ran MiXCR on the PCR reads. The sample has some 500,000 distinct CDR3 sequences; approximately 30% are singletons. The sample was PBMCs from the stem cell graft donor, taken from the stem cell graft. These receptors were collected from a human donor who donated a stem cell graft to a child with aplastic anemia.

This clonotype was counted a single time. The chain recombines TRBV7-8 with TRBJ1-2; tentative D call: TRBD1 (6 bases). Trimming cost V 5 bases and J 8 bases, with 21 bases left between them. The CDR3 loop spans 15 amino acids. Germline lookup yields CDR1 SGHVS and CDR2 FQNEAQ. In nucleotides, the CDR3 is TGTGCCAGCAGCACCGAGACAGGAAGGTTTGGGGGCTACACCTTC. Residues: CASSTETGRFGGYTF. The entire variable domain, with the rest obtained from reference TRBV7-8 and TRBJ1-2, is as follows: GAGVSQSPRYKVAKRGQDVALRCDPISGHVSLFWYQQALGQGPEFLTYFQNEAQLDKSGLPSDRFFAERPEGSVSTLKIQRTQQEDSAVYLCASSTETGRFGGYTFGSGTRLTVV.

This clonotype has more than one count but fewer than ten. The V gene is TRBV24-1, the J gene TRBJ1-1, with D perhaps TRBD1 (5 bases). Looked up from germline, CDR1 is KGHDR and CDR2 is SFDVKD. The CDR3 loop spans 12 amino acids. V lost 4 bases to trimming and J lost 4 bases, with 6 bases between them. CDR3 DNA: TGTGCCACCAGTGAGGGGACCACTGAAGCTTTCTTT. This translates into CATSEGTTEAFF.

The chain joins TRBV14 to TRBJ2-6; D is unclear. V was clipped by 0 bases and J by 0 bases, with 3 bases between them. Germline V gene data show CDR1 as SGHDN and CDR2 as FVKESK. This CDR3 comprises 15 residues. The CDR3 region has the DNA TGTGCCAGCAGCCAAGACCCCTCTGGGGCCAACGTCCTGACTTTC. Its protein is CASSQDPSGANVLTF.

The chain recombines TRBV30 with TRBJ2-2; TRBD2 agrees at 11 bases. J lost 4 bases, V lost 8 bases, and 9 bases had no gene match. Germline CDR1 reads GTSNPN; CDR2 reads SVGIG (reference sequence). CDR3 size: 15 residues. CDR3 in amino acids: CAGPRLAGTTGELFF. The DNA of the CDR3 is TGTGCCGGCCCACGACTAGCGGGAACCACCGGGGAGCTGTTTTTT.

The CDR3: CSVERVAYNEQFF. The CDR3 DNA sequence: TGCAGCGTTGAAAGGGTGGCTTACAATGAGCAGTTCTTC. The chain employs TRBV29-1 and TRBJ2-1; D gene unclear. Trimming stripped 2 bases from V and 4 bases from J, with 9 bases between. CDR3 length: 13 amino acids. Germline-derived CDR1 and CDR2 are SQVTM and ANQGSEA.

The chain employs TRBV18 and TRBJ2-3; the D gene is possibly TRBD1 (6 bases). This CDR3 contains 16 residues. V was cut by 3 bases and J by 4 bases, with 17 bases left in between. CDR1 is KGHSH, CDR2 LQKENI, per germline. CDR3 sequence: CASSPPNYREADTQYF. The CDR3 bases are TGTGCCAGCTCACCGCCGAATTACAGGGAAGCAGATACGCAGTATTTT. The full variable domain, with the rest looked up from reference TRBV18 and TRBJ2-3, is NAGVMQNPRHLVRRRGQEARLRCSPMKGHSHVYWYRQLPEEGLKFMVYLQKENIIDESGMPKERFSAEFPKEGPSILRIQQVVRGDSAAYFCASSPPNYREADTQYFGPGTRLTVL.

As DNA, the CDR3 is TGCAGTGCTAGTTCCACCAGGGCGACTAGCGGAAAAAAAGGAGAGACCCAGTACTTC. Translated, it gives CSASSTRATSGKKGETQYF. This rearrangement joins TRBV20-1 to TRBJ2-5, with 9 bases matching TRBD2. The CDR3 length is 19 residues. J gave up 4 bases and V 3 bases, and 21 bases lay outside the gene matches. CDR1 DFQATT and CDR2 SNEGSKA come from the germline V gene (reference sequence).

The CDR3 region has the DNA TGTGCCAGCAGCTTGGTGGTCTCTGGGAATGAGCAGTTCTTC. It codes for CASSLVVSGNEQFF. This chain connects TRBV5-4 to TRBJ2-1; D not certain. CDR1 SGHNT and CDR2 YYREEE come from the germline V gene (reference sequence). The CDR3 contains 14 residues. The V and J ends lost 0 bases and 7 bases respectively, with 11 bases between them.

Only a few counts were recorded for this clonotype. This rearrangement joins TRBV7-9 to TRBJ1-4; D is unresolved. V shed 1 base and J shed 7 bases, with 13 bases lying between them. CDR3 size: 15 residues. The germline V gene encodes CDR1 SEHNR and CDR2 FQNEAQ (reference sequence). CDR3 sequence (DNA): TGTGCCAGCAGCTTAGATAACCGAAGTGGTGAAAAACTGTTTTTT. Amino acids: CASSLDNRSGEKLFF.